These 8 T cell receptor beta chains originate from one sample sequenced in a study of T cell changes during pregnancy in multiple sclerosis. Sequencing used immunoSEQ multiplex PCR; TCRdb keeps in-frame clones, though not all of them. The table has tens of thousands of clones, 92% seen once. This specimen consisted of CD4+ T cells from peripheral blood mononuclear cells, obtained after pregnancy. These receptor sequences come from a female donor with multiple sclerosis, enrolled in a pregnancy study.

This clone was seen a single time. The V and J genes are TRBV27 and TRBJ1-2, with 12 positions matching TRBD1. This CDR3 region has 15 residues. The germline CDR1 and CDR2 sequences are MNHEY and SMNVEV (reference sequence). Trimming took 6 bases from V and 8 from J; bases not matched to a gene: 10. The CDR3, as DNA: TGTGCCAGCAGGGGGGTGGGACAGGGGGCATTGGGCTACACCTTC. This sequence encodes CASRGVGQGALGYTF.

V and J are TRBV15 and TRBJ1-2; D remains unclear. The CDR3 is made up of 14 amino acids. V was clipped by 0 bases and J by 2 bases, with 7 bases between them. Germline V lookup: CDR1 LNHNV, CDR2 YYDKDF (reference sequence). The CDR3 is CATSRDWANYGYTF. In DNA form, the CDR3 reads TGTGCCACCAGCAGAGATTGGGCGAACTATGGCTACACCTTC. Looking up the rest from reference TRBV15 and TRBJ1-2 gives the full variable domain: DAMVIQNPRYQVTQFGKPVTLSCSQTLNHNVMYWYQQKSSQAPKLLFHYYDKDFNNEADTPDNFQSRRPNTSFCFLDIRSPGLGDTAMYLCATSRDWANYGYTFGSGTRLTVV.

This clone was detected only once. This chain uses TRBV10-3 with TRBJ2-7, with 13 bases aligning to TRBD2. CDR1 ENHRY and CDR2 SYGVKD come from the germline V gene. This CDR3 has 16 amino acids. Germline trimming cut 3 bases from V and 5 bases from J; bases unmatched to any gene: 7. The CDR3 DNA sequence: TGTGCCATCAGTGACCCCGGGACTAGCGGGAACGACGAGCAGTACTTC. This sequence encodes CAISDPGTSGNDEQYF.

The rearrangement joins TRBV5-4 to TRBJ2-7; TRBD1 matches 7 bases. The V gene's germline CDR1 is SGHNT and CDR2 YYREEE (reference sequence). Trimming removed 4 bases from V and 0 bases from J; junction bases left unmatched: 4. The CDR3 is 14 amino acids. CDR3 coding DNA: TGTGCCAGCAGCCCACAGGGGAACTCCTACGAGCAGTACTTC. Encoded protein: CASSPQGNSYEQYF. Based on the CDR3 plus reference TRBV5-4 and TRBJ2-7, the full variable domain is ETGVTQSPTHLIKTRGQQVTLRCSSQSGHNTVSWYQQALGQGPQFIFQYYREEENGRGNFPPRFSGLQFPNYSSELNVNALELDDSALYLCASSPQGNSYEQYFGPGTRLTVT.

This sequence joins TRBV5-1 and TRBJ2-7; 12 bases align to TRBD2. With 4 bases clipped from V and 5 bases from J, the junction kept 7 bases outside the gene matches. Germline V lookup: CDR1 SGHRS, CDR2 YFSETQ. This CDR3 comprises 15 residues. The CDR3, as DNA: TGCGCCAGCAGCGCCACTAGCGGGAGGCAAAACGAGCAGTACTTC. Protein: CASSATSGRQNEQYF.

The rearrangement uses TRBV2 and TRBJ1-2, with TRBD1 matching 12 bases. This CDR3 comprises 14 residues. Germline V gene data show CDR1 as SNHLY and CDR2 as FYNNEI. V lost 6 bases, J lost 6 bases, and 5 bases stayed unmatched. The CDR3 loop is CASRGDRGHHGYTF. The CDR3 bases are TGTGCCAGCAGAGGGGACAGGGGGCATCATGGCTACACCTTC.

This chain uses TRBV7-9 with TRBJ2-5; D perhaps matches TRBD2 (6 bases). From germline, CDR1 is SEHNR and CDR2 FQNEAQ (reference sequence). V dropped 5 bases and J dropped 4 bases, with 17 bases sitting between them. The CDR3 spans 15 residues. The CDR3 nucleotides are TGTGCCAGCAGCCCCTTAAGGCCGGAGGGAGAGACCCAGTACTTC. Protein product: CASSPLRPEGETQYF.

This chain joins TRBV7-9 and TRBJ2-1, with D maybe TRBD1 (6 bases). V lost 3 bases to trimming and J lost 8 bases, with 20 bases between them. This CDR3 is 16 amino acids long. Germline V gives CDR1 SEHNR, CDR2 FQNEAQ (reference sequence). The CDR3 loop reads CASSFRQVGPYDEQFF. The CDR3 coding sequence is TGTGCCAGCAGCTTTCGACAGGTAGGACCTTATGATGAGCAGTTCTTC.